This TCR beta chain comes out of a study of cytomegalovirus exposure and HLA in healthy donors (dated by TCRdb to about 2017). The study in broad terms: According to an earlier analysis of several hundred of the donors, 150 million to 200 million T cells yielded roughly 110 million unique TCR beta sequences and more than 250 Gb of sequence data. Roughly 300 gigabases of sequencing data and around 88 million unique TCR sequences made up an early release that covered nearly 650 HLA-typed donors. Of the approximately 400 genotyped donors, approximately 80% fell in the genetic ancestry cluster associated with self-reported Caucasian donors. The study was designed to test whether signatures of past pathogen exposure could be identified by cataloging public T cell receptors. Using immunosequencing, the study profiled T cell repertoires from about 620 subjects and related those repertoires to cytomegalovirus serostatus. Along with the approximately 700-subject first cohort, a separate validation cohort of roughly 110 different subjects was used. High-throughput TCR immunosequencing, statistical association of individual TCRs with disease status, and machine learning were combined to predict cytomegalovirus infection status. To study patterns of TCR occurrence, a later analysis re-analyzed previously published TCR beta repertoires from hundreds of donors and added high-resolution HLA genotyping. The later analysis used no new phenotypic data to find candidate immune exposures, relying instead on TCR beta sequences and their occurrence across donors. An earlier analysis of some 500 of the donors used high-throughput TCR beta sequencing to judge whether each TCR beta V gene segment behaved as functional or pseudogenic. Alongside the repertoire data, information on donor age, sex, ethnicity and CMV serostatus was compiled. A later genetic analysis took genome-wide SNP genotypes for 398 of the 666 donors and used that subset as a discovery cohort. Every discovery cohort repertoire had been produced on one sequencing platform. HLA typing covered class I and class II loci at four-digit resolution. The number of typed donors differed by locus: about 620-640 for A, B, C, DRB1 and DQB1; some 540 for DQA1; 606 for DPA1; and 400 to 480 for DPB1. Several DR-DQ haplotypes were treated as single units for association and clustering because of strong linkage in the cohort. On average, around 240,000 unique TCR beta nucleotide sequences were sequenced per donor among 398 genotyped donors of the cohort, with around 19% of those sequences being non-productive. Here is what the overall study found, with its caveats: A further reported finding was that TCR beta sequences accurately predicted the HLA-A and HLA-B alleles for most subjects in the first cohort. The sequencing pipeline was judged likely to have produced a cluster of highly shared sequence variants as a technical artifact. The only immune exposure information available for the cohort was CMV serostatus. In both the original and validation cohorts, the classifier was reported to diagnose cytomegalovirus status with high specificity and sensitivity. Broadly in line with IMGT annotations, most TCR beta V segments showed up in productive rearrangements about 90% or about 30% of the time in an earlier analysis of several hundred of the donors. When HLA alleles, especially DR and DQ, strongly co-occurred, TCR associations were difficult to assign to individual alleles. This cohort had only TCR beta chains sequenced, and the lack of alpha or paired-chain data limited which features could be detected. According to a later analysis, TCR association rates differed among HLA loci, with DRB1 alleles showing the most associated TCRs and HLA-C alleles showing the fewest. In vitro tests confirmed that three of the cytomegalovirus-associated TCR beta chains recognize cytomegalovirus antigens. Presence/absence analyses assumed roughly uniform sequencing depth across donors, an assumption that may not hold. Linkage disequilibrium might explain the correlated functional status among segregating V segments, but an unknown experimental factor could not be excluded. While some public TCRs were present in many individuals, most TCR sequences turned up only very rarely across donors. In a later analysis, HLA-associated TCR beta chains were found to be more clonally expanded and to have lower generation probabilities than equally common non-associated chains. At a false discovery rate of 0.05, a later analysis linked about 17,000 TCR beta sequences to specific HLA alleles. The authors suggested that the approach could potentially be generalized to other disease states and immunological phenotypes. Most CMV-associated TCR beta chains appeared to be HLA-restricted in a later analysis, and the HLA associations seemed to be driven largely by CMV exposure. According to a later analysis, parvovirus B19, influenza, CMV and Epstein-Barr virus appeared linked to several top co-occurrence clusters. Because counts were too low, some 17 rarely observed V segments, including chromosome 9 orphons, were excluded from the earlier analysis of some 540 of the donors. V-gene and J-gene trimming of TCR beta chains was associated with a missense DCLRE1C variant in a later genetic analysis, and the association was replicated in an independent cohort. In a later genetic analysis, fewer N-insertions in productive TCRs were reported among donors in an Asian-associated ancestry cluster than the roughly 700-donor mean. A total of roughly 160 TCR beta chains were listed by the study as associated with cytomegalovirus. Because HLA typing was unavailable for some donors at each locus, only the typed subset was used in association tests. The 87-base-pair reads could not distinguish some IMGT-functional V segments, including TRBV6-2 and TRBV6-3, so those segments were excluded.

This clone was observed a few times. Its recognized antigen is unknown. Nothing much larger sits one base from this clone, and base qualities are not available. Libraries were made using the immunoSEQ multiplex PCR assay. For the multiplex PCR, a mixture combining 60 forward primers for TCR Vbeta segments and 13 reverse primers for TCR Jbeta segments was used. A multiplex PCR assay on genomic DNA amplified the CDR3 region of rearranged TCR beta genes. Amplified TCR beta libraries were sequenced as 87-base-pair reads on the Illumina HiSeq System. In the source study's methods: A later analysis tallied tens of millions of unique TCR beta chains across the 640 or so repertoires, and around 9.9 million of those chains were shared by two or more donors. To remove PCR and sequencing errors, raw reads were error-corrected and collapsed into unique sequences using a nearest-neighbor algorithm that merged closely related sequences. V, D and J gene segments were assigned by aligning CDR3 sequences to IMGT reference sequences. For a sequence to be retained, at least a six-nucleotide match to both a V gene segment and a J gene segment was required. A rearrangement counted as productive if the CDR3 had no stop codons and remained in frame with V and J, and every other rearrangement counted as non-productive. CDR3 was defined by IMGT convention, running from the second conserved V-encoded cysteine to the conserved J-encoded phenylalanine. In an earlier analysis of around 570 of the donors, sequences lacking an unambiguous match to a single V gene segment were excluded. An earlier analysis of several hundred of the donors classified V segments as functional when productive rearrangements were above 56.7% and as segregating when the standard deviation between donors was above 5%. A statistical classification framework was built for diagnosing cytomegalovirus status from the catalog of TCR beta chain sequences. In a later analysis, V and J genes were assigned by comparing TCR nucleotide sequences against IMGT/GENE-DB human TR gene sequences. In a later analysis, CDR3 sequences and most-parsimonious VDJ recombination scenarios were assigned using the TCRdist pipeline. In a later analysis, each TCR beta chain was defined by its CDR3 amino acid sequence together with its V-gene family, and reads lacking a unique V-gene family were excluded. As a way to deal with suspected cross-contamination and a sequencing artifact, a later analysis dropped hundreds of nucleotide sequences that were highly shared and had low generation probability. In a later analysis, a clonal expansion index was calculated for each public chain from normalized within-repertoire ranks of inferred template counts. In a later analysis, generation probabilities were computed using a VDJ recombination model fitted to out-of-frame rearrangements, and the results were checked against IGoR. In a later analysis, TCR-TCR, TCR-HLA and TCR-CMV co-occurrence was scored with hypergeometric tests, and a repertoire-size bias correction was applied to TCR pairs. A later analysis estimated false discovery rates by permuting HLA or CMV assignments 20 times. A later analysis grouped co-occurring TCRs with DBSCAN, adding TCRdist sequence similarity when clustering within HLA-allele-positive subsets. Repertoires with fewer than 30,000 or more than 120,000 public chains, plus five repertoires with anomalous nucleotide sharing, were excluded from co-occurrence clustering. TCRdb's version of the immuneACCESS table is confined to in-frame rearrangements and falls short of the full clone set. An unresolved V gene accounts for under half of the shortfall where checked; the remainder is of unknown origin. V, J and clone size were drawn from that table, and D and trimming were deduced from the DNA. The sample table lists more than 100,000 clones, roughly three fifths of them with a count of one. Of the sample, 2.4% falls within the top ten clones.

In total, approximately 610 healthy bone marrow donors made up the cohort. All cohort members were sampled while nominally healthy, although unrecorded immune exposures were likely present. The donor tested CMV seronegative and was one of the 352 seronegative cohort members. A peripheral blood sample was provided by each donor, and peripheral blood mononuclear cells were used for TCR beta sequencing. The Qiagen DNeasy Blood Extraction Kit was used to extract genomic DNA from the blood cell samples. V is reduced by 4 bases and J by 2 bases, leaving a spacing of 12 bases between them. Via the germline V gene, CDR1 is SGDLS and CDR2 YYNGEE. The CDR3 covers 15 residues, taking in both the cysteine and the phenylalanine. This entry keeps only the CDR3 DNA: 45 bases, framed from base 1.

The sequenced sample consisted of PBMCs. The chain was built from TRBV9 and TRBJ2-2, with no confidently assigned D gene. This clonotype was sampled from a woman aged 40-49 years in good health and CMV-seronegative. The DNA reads TGTGCCAGCAGCCCTCGCCTAGACAACACCGGGGAGCTGTTTTTT. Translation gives CASSPRLDNTGELFF.